This TCR beta chain was captured by sequencing in a study of neoadjuvant nivolumab and ipilimumab in lung cancer. Study-wide findings and caveats: TCR sequencing covered a small number of samples.

Method: immunoSEQ multiplex PCR; TCRdb's copy keeps in-frame clones and lacks some. The sample lists over 10,000 clones, almost 96% occurring once. CDR3 size: 13 residues. V lost 10 bases and J lost 3; bases outside the gene matches: 7. The germline V gene encodes CDR1 KGHSH and CDR2 LQKENI. This clone has just one count. The target antigen is unknown. The starting material was peripheral blood, obtained after neoadjuvant nivolumab, alone or with ipilimumab, at or shortly before surgery. This sequence joins TRBV18 and TRBJ2-3; TRBD2 matches 7 bases. This clonotype originated in an adult with non-small cell lung cancer. CDR3 nucleotide sequence: TGTGCCACCGGGGGGTCTTCTACAGATACGCAGTATTTT. Protein: CATGGSSTDTQYF.